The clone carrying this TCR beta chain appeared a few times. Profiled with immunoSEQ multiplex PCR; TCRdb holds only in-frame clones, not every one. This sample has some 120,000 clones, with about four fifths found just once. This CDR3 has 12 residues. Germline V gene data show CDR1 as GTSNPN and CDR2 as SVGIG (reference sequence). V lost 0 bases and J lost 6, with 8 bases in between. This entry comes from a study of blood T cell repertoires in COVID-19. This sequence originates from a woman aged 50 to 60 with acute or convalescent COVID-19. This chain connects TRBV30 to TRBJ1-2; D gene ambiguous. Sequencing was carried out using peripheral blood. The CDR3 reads CAWSVRQDGYTF. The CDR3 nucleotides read TGTGCCTGGAGTGTACGGCAGGATGGCTACACCTTC.